The sequence of this T cell receptor (beta chain) was determined in a study of shared clonotypes between healthy human individuals (dated by TCRdb to 2020 to 2022). About the investigation overall: The cohort comprised a couple of women and a few men aged 18 to 49 years. For each donor, three plates each were used for CD4 naive and CD4 memory, two plates were used for CD8 naive, and one plate was used for CD8 memory. Blood TCR repertoires of several healthy adults were deeply sequenced to estimate repertoire size and the extent of clonotype sharing between individuals. Libraries were prepared and TCR repertoires were sequenced by different laboratories using diverse techniques, in order to increase sequencing depth and limit assay-specific biases. Between about 0.8 and 9 billion PBMCs per donor were obtained by leukapheresis. What the authors observed across the whole study: When a few donors were compared, the shared fraction of clonotypes was 5% to 6.5% for naive CD4, 3.5% to 4% for naive CD8, about 2.4% for memory CD4, and roughly 0.4% for memory CD8. The genetic and exposure-history diversity represented was limited by the small number of donors. Compared with non-shared clonotypes, clonotypes shared by all four sorted-subset donors had higher generation probabilities. Only blood was sampled, and tissue TCR repertoires likely differ from those in blood. Based on pairwise subsampling, the degree of clonotype sharing among donors was expected to be affected by sequencing depth. Rarefaction of sorted-subset datasets indicated incomplete sequencing despite the large sequencing depth. Estimated clonotype richness was generally larger for naive than for memory subsets.

The V and J ends are trimmed by 0 bases and 2 bases, leaving 11 bases between them. From a lookup of the germline V gene (reference sequence), CDR1 and CDR2 are SGHNT and YYREEE. The CDR3 numbers 15 residues from cysteine through phenylalanine. Only the CDR3 part of the read is kept: 45 bases, read in frame from the first base. TCR CDR3 regions were amplified from genomic DNA by multiplex PCR using the deep immunoSEQ assay. Extracted genomic DNA from each cell subset was distributed evenly across all wells of several immunoSEQ 96-well plates, and each plate was treated as a replicate. Each replicate PCR for sorted subsets received 200 ng genomic DNA, equal to tens of thousands of T cell genomes. Purified libraries were quantified with a Qubit 3.0 fluorometer, sized on a Bioanalyzer 2100, and re-quantified with the KAPA Library Quantification kit. A separate single-read 150-cycle Illumina NextSeq 550 flow cell was used to sequence each immunoSEQ 96-well plate. On the study's bioinformatics: Because only junctional sequences without quality scores were contained in the immunoSEQ output, filtering matching that applied to full-length reads could not be performed. To assign V/J genes and CDR3, sequences were annotated using PyIR, a Python wrapper for IgBLAST v1.9, with IMGT germline references. Reads were removed for weak V/J assignments (E-value above 1e-6), missing CDR3, stop codons, out-of-frame junctions, or ambiguous translated residues. V3J clonotypes were defined by identical inferred V gene, J gene, and CDR3 amino acid sequence. To compute the percentage overlap between repertoires, the number of shared unique clonotypes was divided by the size of the smaller repertoire. RTK rarefaction, the Chao1 estimator, and Recon v2.1 estimates of unobserved clonotypes were used to assess repertoire richness. Generation probabilities for all TCRbeta clonotypes obtained by the gDNA method from several donors were computed using OLGA. The table comes from immuneACCESS by way of TCRdb, which keeps in-frame sequences with V and J called. Part of the clones is missing from these tables; in studies checked, under half for an unresolved V gene and the rest for unknown reasons. That table furnishes V, J and clone size, whereas the DNA furnished D and trimming. The sample yields 2 million to 3 million clones; roughly 93% were counted once. Jointly, the top ten make up 0.36% of the sample.

The table lists this clone with a count of one. Its antigen remains unidentified. Base qualities are not at hand, and no much larger clone is one base apart. Healthy HIV-negative adults with no recently reported acute infections or vaccinations were included as donors. All donors were Caucasian adults living in Nashville, Tennessee, USA. CD4+ T cells were enriched through magnetic negative selection, after which naive cells were positively selected on CD45RA and the remaining negative fraction served as the memory subset. Blood was obtained by leukapheresis, after which PBMCs were separated by Ficoll-Histopaque density gradient centrifugation and cryopreserved in liquid nitrogen vapor phase. Analytical flow cytometry was used to check the purity and quantity of each magnetically sorted T cell population. From each sorted fraction, genomic DNA was isolated and quantified by UV absorbance on a Nanodrop 2000c.

Recombination connected TRBV5-4 to TRBJ2-5; TRBD1 is a weak D gene call, 5 bases matching. Sequencing was carried out using naive CD4+ T cells from PBMCs. This specimen's cell subset or site label, per the study, means: CD45RA+ positively selected. This TCR was sampled from a man aged 18 to 35 in good health. Some clones in this sample may be carry-over from other donors' samples. In nucleotide form, the sequence is TGTGCCAGCAGCTTGGGGTCCAGGGTACAAGAGACCCAGTACTTC. Translated, this is CASSLGSRVQETQYF.